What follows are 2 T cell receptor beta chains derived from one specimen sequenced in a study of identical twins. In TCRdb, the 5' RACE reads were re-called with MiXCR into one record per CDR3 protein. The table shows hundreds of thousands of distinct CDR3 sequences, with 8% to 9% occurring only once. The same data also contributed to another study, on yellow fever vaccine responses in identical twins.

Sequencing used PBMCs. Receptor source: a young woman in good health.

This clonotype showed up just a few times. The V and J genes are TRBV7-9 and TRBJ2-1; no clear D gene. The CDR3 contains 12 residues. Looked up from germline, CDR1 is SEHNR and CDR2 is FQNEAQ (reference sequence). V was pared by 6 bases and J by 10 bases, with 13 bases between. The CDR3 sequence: CASSHTRSEQFF. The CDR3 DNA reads TGTGCCAGCAGTCATACCCGATCCGAGCAGTTCTTC.

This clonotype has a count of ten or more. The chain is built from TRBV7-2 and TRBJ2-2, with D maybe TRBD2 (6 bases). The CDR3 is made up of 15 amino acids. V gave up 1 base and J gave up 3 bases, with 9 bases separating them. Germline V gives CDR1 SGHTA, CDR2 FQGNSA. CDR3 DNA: TGTGCCAGCAGCTTAGTGGTAGCGGACACCGGGGAGCTGTTTTTT. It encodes CASSLVVADTGELFF. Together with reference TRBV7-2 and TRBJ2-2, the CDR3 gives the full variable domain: GAGVSQSPSNKVTEKGKDVELRCDPISGHTALYWYRQSLGQGLEFLIYFQGNSAPDKSGLPSDRFSAERTGGSVSTLTIQRTQQEDSAVYLCASSLVVADTGELFFGEGSRLTVL.